These 17 T cell receptor beta chains originate from one sample sequenced in a study of PD-1 and CTLA-4 blockade in melanoma. TCRdb keeps only in-frame clones here, not all; method: immunoSEQ multiplex PCR. The table includes some 33,000 clones, about 87% detected once. Material: CD8+ T cells from peripheral blood, obtained from a patient given anti-PD-1 treatment. These receptors all stem from a human donor with melanoma.

The chain recombines TRBV4-2 with TRBJ2-7, with TRBD1 identical over 11 bases. The CDR3 contains 16 residues. Germline V gene lookup returns CDR1 LGHNA and CDR2 YNFKEQ. J gave up 3 bases and V 0 bases, and 4 bases lay outside the gene matches. CDR3 residues: CASSQEAGTGGYEQYF. For the CDR3, the DNA is TGTGCCAGCAGCCAAGAAGCCGGGACAGGGGGCTACGAGCAGTACTTC.

The chain uses TRBV29-1 and TRBJ2-7; perhaps TRBD2 as D (5 bases). Trimming removed 1 base from V and 1 base from J, with 8 bases in between. Germline CDR1 is SQVTM and CDR2 is ANQGSEA. CDR3 length: 13 amino acids. The CDR3 reads CSVEARDSYEQYF. In DNA form, the CDR3 reads TGCAGCGTTGAAGCCCGGGATTCCTACGAGCAGTACTTC.

This clone was counted once. The CDR3 protein is CASSQIDRGRDEAFF. CDR3 DNA sequence: TGCGCCAGCAGCCAAATAGACAGGGGGCGGGATGAAGCTTTCTTT. This sequence joins TRBV4-3 and TRBJ1-1; TRBD1 matches 10 bases. CDR1 LGHNA and CDR2 YSLEER come from the germline V gene. The CDR3 totals 15 residues. V was pared by 2 bases and J by 7 bases, with 7 bases of the junction left unmatched.

This clone was counted once. This chain joins TRBV5-5 and TRBJ1-5; perhaps TRBD1 as D (5 bases). V lost 0 bases, J lost 5 bases, and 12 bases lay in between. This CDR3 has 15 residues. Per germline, CDR1 SGHKS and CDR2 YYEKEE (reference sequence). The CDR3 region is CASSLGRGGHQPQHF. The CDR3 DNA is TGTGCCAGCAGCTTGGGGAGGGGCGGTCATCAGCCCCAGCATTTT.

With regard to this clone: In the same sample, other DNA sequences code for this CDR3. The V and J genes are TRBV12-3 or TRBV12-4 and TRBJ1-1; D unresolved. V lost 1 base and J 2 bases, leaving 5 bases between the germline ends. The CDR3 sequence is 13 residues long. The CDR3 bases are TGTGCCAGCAGTTTAGGGCCTAACACTGAAGCTTTCTTT. Its protein is CASSLGPNTEAFF.

The chain combines TRBV28 with TRBJ1-4; a possible D gene is TRBD1 (6 bases). CDR1 is MDHEN and CDR2 is SYDVKM in the germline V gene. Between the trimmed V and J ends, which lost 6 bases and 6 bases, there was a span of 14 bases. This CDR3 spans 14 amino acids. This CDR3 is CASSPGTHDEKLFF. The CDR3 DNA reads as TGTGCCAGCAGCCCCGGGACACACGATGAAAAACTGTTTTTT.

In its sample, this clone was seen once. The chain carries TRBV7-2 and TRBJ2-1; the match to TRBD2 covers 8 bases. The V gene end was trimmed by 3 bases and the J gene end by 4 bases; junction bases not matched to a gene: 5. Germline V gene lookup returns CDR1 SGHTA and CDR2 FQGNSA. The CDR3 has 15 amino acids. The CDR3 is CASSFAGGPYNEQFF. The CDR3 DNA sequence: TGTGCCAGCAGCTTTGCGGGGGGTCCTTACAATGAGCAGTTCTTC.

This chain joins TRBV28 and TRBJ1-2, with a tentative D call TRBD1 (5 bases). Germline V gives CDR1 MDHEN, CDR2 SYDVKM. This CDR3 contains 18 residues. V shed 4 bases and J shed 3 bases, with 24 bases lying between them. The CDR3 loop is CASSSPLGGTFHHYGYTF. Here the CDR3 DNA reads TGTGCCAGCAGTTCCCCCTTGGGGGGGACCTTCCACCACTATGGCTACACCTTC.

This chain uses TRBV28 with TRBJ2-7; D unclear. Per the germline V gene, CDR1 is MDHEN and CDR2 is SYDVKM. This CDR3 is built from 13 residues. The V gene lost 5 bases and the J gene lost 1 base, with 9 bases spanning the gap. CDR3 coding DNA: TGTGCCAGCAGTACCCCTGGTTCCTACGAGCAGTACTTC. Amino acids: CASSTPGSYEQYF.

This clone was seen only a few times. This sequence joins TRBV12-3 or TRBV12-4 and TRBJ2-3; 7 nucleotides agree with TRBD1. Trimming took 5 bases from V and 4 from J; bases not matched to a gene: 3. This CDR3 contains 13 residues. CDR3 sequence reads: CASSPTGSDTQYF. CDR3 coding DNA: TGTGCCAGCAGTCCGACAGGGTCAGATACGCAGTATTTT.

The rearrangement links TRBV7-9 to TRBJ2-7, with D uncertain. The CDR3 extends over 12 amino acids. V gave up 2 bases and J gave up 0 bases, with 2 bases separating them. In germline, CDR1 is SEHNR, CDR2 FQNEAQ (reference sequence). Here the CDR3 DNA reads TGTGCCAGCAGCTTATCCTCCTACGAGCAGTACTTC. Its translation: CASSLSSYEQYF.

The chain uses TRBV12-3 or TRBV12-4 and TRBJ2-5; no firm D call. The CDR3 consists of 13 residues. V was pared by 1 base and J by 7 bases, with 10 bases between. The CDR3 region is CASSLGTAGTQYF. The CDR3 nucleotides read TGTGCCAGCAGTTTAGGGACGGCTGGGACCCAGTACTTC.

The chain uses TRBV14 and TRBJ1-6; possibly TRBD1 for D (6 bases). This CDR3 contains 13 residues. CDR1 is SGHDN and CDR2 is FVKESK in the germline V gene. V lost 2 bases and J 13 bases, leaving 12 bases between the germline ends. This CDR3 is CASSQTGISPLHF. For the CDR3, the DNA is TGTGCCAGCAGCCAAACAGGGATTTCCCCCCTCCACTTT. The full variable domain, with the rest looked up from reference TRBV14 and TRBJ1-6, is EAGVTQFPSHSVIEKGQTVTLRCDPISGHDNLYWYRRVMGKEIKFLLHFVKESKQDESGMPNNRFLAERTGGTYSTLKVQPAELEDSGVYFCASSQTGISPLHFGNGTRLTVT.

This clone was recorded once. The rearrangement links TRBV4-1 to TRBJ1-1; D call uncertain. Germline assignment: CDR1 MGHRA and CDR2 YSYEKL. This CDR3 has 13 amino acids. Trimming stripped 1 base from V and 5 bases from J, with 8 bases between. CDR3 in amino acids: CASSQALGTEAFF. The CDR3 coding sequence is TGCGCCAGCAGCCAAGCCCTAGGAACTGAAGCTTTCTTT.

CDR3 nucleotides: TGTGCCAGCAGCCCCCCCAACAATCCCGGGGAGCTGTTTTTT. It encodes CASSPPNNPGELFF. The rearrangement links TRBV7-3 to TRBJ2-2; D is ambiguous. The V end was cut by 5 bases, the J end by 6 bases, with 13 bases between. The CDR3 totals 14 residues. Germline assignment: CDR1 SGHTA and CDR2 FQGTGA.

The chain couples TRBV9 to TRBJ1-4; no definite D call. V shed 4 bases and J shed 3 bases, with 10 bases lying between them. The CDR3 is 14 amino acids. The germline CDR1 and CDR2 sequences are SGDLS and YYNGEE. CDR3 loop: CASSKNTANEKLFF. The CDR3 region has the DNA TGTGCCAGCAGCAAGAACACGGCTAATGAAAAACTGTTTTTT.

CDR3 region: CASSAYDREQETQYF. CDR3 sequence (DNA): TGTGCCAGCAGCGCCTATGACAGGGAACAAGAGACCCAGTACTTC. V and J are TRBV9 and TRBJ2-5, with 7 bases aligning to TRBD1. This CDR3 contains 15 residues. Unmatched junction bases numbered 7, after V lost 3 bases and J lost 2 bases. Germline CDR1 is SGDLS and CDR2 is YYNGEE.